Each of the 25 T cell receptor beta chains below was sequenced from the same sample in a study of cytomegalovirus exposure and HLA in healthy donors. 13 Jbeta primers and 60 Vbeta primers were used for the PCR. Clones were sequenced by immunoSEQ multiplex PCR, and TCRdb holds only the in-frame ones, with some missing. Among around 120,000 clones listed, 80% were seen once. Sequenced sample: PBMCs. These receptors originate from a male donor in good health and CMV-seronegative.

This chain connects TRBV6-1 to TRBJ1-5; D might be TRBD1 (5 bases). The germline V gene encodes CDR1 MNHNS and CDR2 SASEGT. The CDR3 is 16 residues long. Trimming took 4 bases from V and 0 from J, leaving 13 bases between them. CDR3 protein: CASSVGDWYSNQPQHF. CDR3 coding DNA: TGTGCCAGCAGTGTAGGGGATTGGTATAGCAATCAGCCCCAGCATTTT.

The genes are TRBV11-2 and TRBJ1-1, with 8 nucleotides matching TRBD1. The CDR3 loop spans 17 amino acids. Germline V gene lookup returns CDR1 SGHAT and CDR2 FQNNGV. V lost 5 bases, J lost 4 bases, and 15 bases stayed unmatched. CDR3 sequence reads: CASSPSPQGAWSTEAFF. CDR3 sequence (DNA): TGTGCCAGCAGCCCATCTCCTCAGGGGGCATGGAGCACTGAAGCTTTCTTT. Full variable domain (missing parts from reference TRBV11-2 and TRBJ1-1): EAGVAQSPRYKIIEKRQSVAFWCNPISGHATLYWYQQILGQGPKLLIQFQNNGVVDDSQLPKDRFSAERLKGVDSTLKIQPAKLEDSAVYLCASSPSPQGAWSTEAFFGQGTRLTVV.

This clone turned up a few times. This sequence joins TRBV6-5 and TRBJ1-5, with TRBD1 matching 9 bases. Germline V gives CDR1 MNHEY, CDR2 SVGAGI. V was pared by 2 bases and J by 5 bases, with 4 bases of the junction left unmatched. CDR3 size: 15 residues. The CDR3 loop reads CASSYGTGNHQPQHF. CDR3 bases: TGTGCCAGCAGTTACGGGACAGGGAATCATCAGCCCCAGCATTTT.

This sequence joins TRBV4-2 and TRBJ1-1, with a weak D call TRBD1 (6 bases). This CDR3 has 17 amino acids. V was clipped by 0 bases and J by 2 bases, with 16 bases between them. Germline-derived CDR1 and CDR2 are LGHNA and YNFKEQ. The CDR3 loop is CASSQDWLTGPNTEAFF. The CDR3 region has the DNA TGTGCCAGCAGCCAAGATTGGCTGACAGGACCCAACACTGAAGCTTTCTTT.

This chain joins TRBV6-5 and TRBJ2-7; 7 bases agree with TRBD2. There are 15 residues in the CDR3. CDR1 MNHEY and CDR2 SVGAGI come from the germline V gene. The ends lost 2 bases at V and 3 bases at J; junction bases unmatched: 7. CDR3 residues: CASSYTGTTYYEQYF. The DNA of the CDR3 is TGTGCCAGCAGTTACACCGGGACTACTTACTACGAGCAGTACTTC.

A word on this clone: A junction end diverges from the germline sequence, so it may reflect a read error. The chain has TRBV29-1 and TRBJ2-1; TRBD2 is a possible D gene (5 bases). The germline CDR1 and CDR2 sequences are SQVTM and ANQGSEA. CDR3 length: 15 residues. The chain's CDR3 is CGVLPGLSSYNEQFF. CDR3 in DNA: TGCGGCGTGCTCCCGGGATTAAGCTCCTACAATGAGCAGTTCTTC.

V and J are TRBV5-1 and TRBJ2-7, with TRBD1 matching over 7 bases. J gave up 3 bases and V 4 bases, and 7 bases lay outside the gene matches. Germline CDR1 is SGHRS and CDR2 is YFSETQ. This CDR3 contains 14 residues. The CDR3 here is CASSKETGIYEQYF. The CDR3 nucleotides are TGCGCCAGCAGCAAGGAGACAGGGATCTACGAGCAGTACTTC.

The chain employs TRBV21-1 and TRBJ2-2; the D call of TRBD2 is as the table states it, not checked on the DNA. TRBV21-1 is labeled a pseudogene. The CDR3 length is 15 residues. The CDR3 sequence is CASSNRGTRTGELFF. For the CDR3, the DNA is TGTGCCAGCAGCAACCGGGGAACGCGCACCGGGGAGCTGTTTTTT.

The chain employs TRBV5-5 and TRBJ1-2; D perhaps matches TRBD1 (5 bases). The germline CDR1 and CDR2 sequences are SGHKS and YYEKEE (reference sequence). This CDR3 spans 16 amino acids. Deletions cut 4 bases from V and 3 bases from J, with 19 bases between. The CDR3 DNA is TGTGCCAGCAGCCTCGACAGTTTTACAGTGGACTATGGCTACACCTTC. Translation: CASSLDSFTVDYGYTF.

The chain uses TRBV19 and TRBJ1-1; possible D gene TRBD1, 5 bases. Germline V gene lookup returns CDR1 LNHDA and CDR2 SQIVND (reference sequence). The CDR3 sequence is 13 residues long. The V gene lost 7 bases and the J gene lost 6 bases, with 15 bases spanning the gap. This CDR3 is CASKNARGAEAFF. The CDR3 bases are TGTGCCAGTAAGAATGCTCGGGGGGCTGAAGCTTTCTTT.

The chain carries TRBV6-1 and TRBJ2-5; D gene uncertain. Trimming took off 5 bases at V and 7 bases at J, with 8 bases between the two ends. Germline lookup yields CDR1 MNHNS and CDR2 SASEGT. The CDR3 contains 11 residues. The CDR3 protein is CASSYLRTQYF. Here the CDR3 DNA reads TGTGCCAGCAGTTATCTCAGGACCCAGTACTTC.

The chain joins TRBV9 to TRBJ2-6, with TRBD1 matching 10 bases. Unmatched junction bases numbered 6, after V lost 0 bases and J lost 0 bases. CDR3 length equals 19 residues. Looked up from germline, CDR1 is SGDLS and CDR2 is YYNGEE. This CDR3 reads CASSVVWGQGFSGANVLTF. The CDR3 nucleotides are TGTGCCAGCAGCGTAGTCTGGGGACAGGGGTTCTCTGGGGCCAACGTCCTGACTTTC. Full variable domain (remainder filled in from reference TRBV9 and TRBJ2-6): DSGVTQTPKHLITATGQRVTLRCSPRSGDLSVYWYQQSLDQGLQFLIQYYNGEERAKGNILERFSAQQFPDLHSELNLSSLELGDSALYFCASSVVWGQGFSGANVLTFGAGSRLTVL.

The sample holds a few counts of this clone. The chain recombines TRBV6-5 with TRBJ2-3, with D possibly matching TRBD1 (5 bases). V lost 6 bases and J lost 1, with 14 bases in between. CDR1 MNHEY and CDR2 SVGAGI come from the germline V gene. The CDR3 is 15 residues long. CDR3 residues: CASRPRDTGTDTQYF. CDR3 sequence (DNA): TGTGCCAGCAGACCCAGGGATACGGGCACAGATACGCAGTATTTT.

The rearrangement uses TRBV18 and TRBJ2-5, with TRBD2 matching 8 bases. The DNA end lines up better with TRBJ2-7; the J call may be wrong. This CDR3 contains 15 residues. The germline V gene encodes CDR1 KGHSH and CDR2 LQKENI. Written as DNA, the CDR3 is TGTGCCAGCTCACCGGCGGGGGGCGCCGGCTACGAGCAGTACTTC. Its protein product is CASSPAGGAGYEQYF.

This clone is a singleton in its sample. This chain joins TRBV14 and TRBJ2-2, with D hard to call. This CDR3 comprises 19 residues. Germline values: CDR1 SGHDN, CDR2 FVKESK. Between the trimmed V and J ends, which lost 3 bases and 0 bases, there was a span of 20 bases. CDR3 amino acids: CASSHAEPQYHTNTGELFF. CDR3 DNA: TGTGCCAGCAGCCATGCGGAGCCACAATACCATACGAACACCGGGGAGCTGTTTTTT.

V and J are TRBV29-1 and TRBJ2-5, with 9 bases matching TRBD1. The DNA end is a closer match to TRBJ2-7, so the J assignment may be wrong. Germline V gene sequence: CDR1 SQVTM, CDR2 ANQGSEA. CDR3 length: 14 amino acids. CDR3 coding DNA: TGCAGCGTTGAGGTTAGGGACAGGGCCTACGAGCAGTACTTC. Translation gives CSVEVRDRAYEQYF.

The table lists this clone with a few counts. V gene TRBV5-1 combines with J gene TRBJ1-1; a weak D match, TRBD1 (6 bases). From germline, CDR1 is SGHRS and CDR2 YFSETQ. Trimming took 0 bases from V and 1 from J, leaving 10 bases between them. This CDR3 contains 15 residues. CDR3 bases: TGCGCCAGCAGCTTGGAGGACAGCTGGAACACTGAAGCTTTCTTT. This codes for CASSLEDSWNTEAFF.

The chain recombines TRBV7-9 with TRBJ1-6; D is undetermined. The V and J ends lost 3 bases and 15 bases respectively, with 12 bases between them. The CDR3 runs 12 residues. CDR1 and CDR2 from the germline V gene are SEHNR and FQNEAQ (reference sequence). The CDR3 sequence is CASSFWGGHLHF. CDR3 nucleotide sequence: TGTGCCAGCAGCTTCTGGGGAGGGCACCTCCACTTT.

V gene TRBV30 combines with J gene TRBJ2-6, with TRBD2 identical over 7 bases. The CDR3 is 18 residues long. From germline, CDR1 is GTSNPN and CDR2 SVGIG (reference sequence). The V and J ends lost 4 bases and 2 bases, in that order; junction bases with no gene match: 14. The CDR3 DNA reads TGTGCCTGGATTCCCGTTTTATTGGCGGGAGCTGGGGCCAACGTCCTGACTTTC. Protein product: CAWIPVLLAGAGANVLTF.

Only one count was recorded for this clone. The chain recombines TRBV27 with TRBJ2-7; D possibly corresponds to TRBD1 (5 bases). This CDR3 has 17 amino acids. The germline CDR1 and CDR2 sequences are MNHEY and SMNVEV (reference sequence). Deletions cut 4 bases from V and 7 bases from J, with 26 bases between. The chain's CDR3 is CASSSKITGRIFIEQYF. CDR3 in DNA: TGTGCCAGCAGTTCTAAAATAACAGGCCGTATTTTTATAGAGCAGTACTTC.

The genes are TRBV19 and TRBJ1-1; D unclear. V was clipped by 6 bases and J by 4 bases, with 18 bases between them. Germline CDR1 is LNHDA and CDR2 is SQIVND (reference sequence). The CDR3 loop spans 15 amino acids. The CDR3 DNA reads as TGTGCCAGTAGCCCCATCAGAGGGAGTACCACTGAAGCTTTCTTT. This gives the protein CASSPIRGSTTEAFF.

The chain carries TRBV6-1 and TRBJ1-1, with 7 bases fitting TRBD1. Germline CDR1 and CDR2: MNHNS and SASEGT. The CDR3 spans 14 residues. J gave up 0 bases and V 10 bases, and 8 bases lay outside the gene matches. CDR3 sequence (DNA): TGTGCCATCCGACCGGGACAGATGAACACTGAAGCTTTCTTT. The encoded protein is CAIRPGQMNTEAFF.

This clone was seen only a few times. The J gene is TRBJ1-2, the V gene TRBV4-3; maybe TRBD1 (5 bases). The CDR3 extends over 16 amino acids. Germline V lookup: CDR1 LGHNA, CDR2 YSLEER. Trimming stripped 0 bases from V and 1 base from J, with 12 bases between. The CDR3 sequence is CASSQDLTGLNYGYTF. CDR3 sequence (DNA): TGCGCCAGCAGCCAAGATCTCACAGGCCTTAACTATGGCTACACCTTC.

V gene TRBV19 combines with J gene TRBJ1-1; 7 positions agree with TRBD1. The CDR3 loop spans 15 amino acids. The trim removed 3 bases at V and 7 bases at J, leaving 11 bases unmatched. Looked up from germline, CDR1 is LNHDA and CDR2 is SQIVND (reference sequence). The DNA of the CDR3 is TGTGCCAGTAGTATCTCAGCAGGGGGACCCCGTGAAGCTTTCTTT. As protein: CASSISAGGPREAFF.

This clone occurred once. The V call is TRBV2, the J call TRBJ1-2, with 7 bases matching TRBD1. J lost 8 bases, V lost 0 bases, and 9 bases had no gene match. Germline V gene data show CDR1 as SNHLY and CDR2 as FYNNEI. The CDR3 has 15 residues. CDR3 protein: CASSEARRTGSGYTF. CDR3 bases: TGTGCCAGCAGTGAAGCGCGAAGGACAGGTAGCGGCTACACCTTC.